The clone carrying this T cell receptor beta chain was seen more than once but under ten times. Antigen specificity is unknown. Germline assignment: CDR1 SGHAT and CDR2 FQNNGV. CDR3 size: 15 residues. V lost 0 bases and J lost 4, with 12 bases in between. CD4+CD45RO+CD25- cells were isolated as memory CD4+ T cells. TCRdb reanalysed the 5' RACE reads using MiXCR and keeps one entry per CDR3 protein. Here the sample spans 60,000 to 65,000 distinct CDR3 sequences, approximately 22% being singletons. Points from the study as a whole: Tumor-infiltrating Treg TCR alpha and beta sequences overlapped most with tumor naive CD4+ T cells, then blood naive. Tumor memory CD4+ T cell TCR gene usage clustered with blood and lymph node memory CD4+ cells and lymph node naive CD4+ cells.

Material for sequencing was memory CD4+ T cells sorted from a lymph node. Subset meaning: memory CD4+ T cells, CD4+CD45RO+CD25-. The source is a female donor with breast cancer. This chain joins TRBV11-2 and TRBJ1-2, with D hard to call. CDR3 residues: CASSLDFGRSYGYTF. The DNA for the CDR3 is TGTGCCAGCAGCTTAGATTTCGGCAGGAGCTATGGCTACACCTTC.